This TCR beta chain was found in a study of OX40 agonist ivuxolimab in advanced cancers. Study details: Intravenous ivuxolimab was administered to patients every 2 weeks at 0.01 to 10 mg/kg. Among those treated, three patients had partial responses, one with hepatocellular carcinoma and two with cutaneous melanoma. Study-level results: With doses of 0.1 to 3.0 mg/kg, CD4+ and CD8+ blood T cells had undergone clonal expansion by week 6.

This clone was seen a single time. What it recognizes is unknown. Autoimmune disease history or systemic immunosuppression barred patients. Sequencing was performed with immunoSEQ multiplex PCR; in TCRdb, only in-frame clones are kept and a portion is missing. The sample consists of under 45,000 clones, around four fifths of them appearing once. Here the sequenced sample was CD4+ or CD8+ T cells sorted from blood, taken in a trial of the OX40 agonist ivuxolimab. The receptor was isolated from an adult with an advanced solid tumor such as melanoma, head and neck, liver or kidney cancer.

CDR3: CASSPWGVWGYTF. CDR3 nucleotides: TGTGCCAGCAGCCCTTGGGGAGTTTGGGGCTACACCTTC. The rearrangement joins TRBV7-2 to TRBJ1-2; the D is unclear. Germline V lookup: CDR1 SGHTA, CDR2 FQGNSA. Trimming took 5 bases from V and 8 from J, leaving 15 bases between them. The CDR3 has 13 amino acids.